Listed below are T cell receptor beta chains from one sample, sequenced in a study of blood T cell repertoires in COVID-19. Here immunoSEQ multiplex PCR was the method, and the copy in TCRdb shows in-frame clones only, minus some. The sample holds tens of thousands of clones, roughly two thirds seen once. Source material: peripheral blood. The receptor set was obtained from a woman in her 70s with COVID-19, enrolled during active disease. The CDR3 runs from the conserved cysteine through the conserved F or W. Each record gives: V gene, CDR3 length, J gene, CDR3 protein.

>TRBV2|16|TRBJ1-5
CASSESRGYSNQPQHF
>TRBV2|15|TRBJ2-5
CASSVRTFYQETQYF
>TRBV5-8|17|TRBJ2-3
CASSLSSGNFGTDTQYF
>TRBV4-3|16|TRBJ1-2
CASSQDAGTGAYGYTF
>TRBV5-4|15|TRBJ1-2
CASSRTGQGAYGYTF
>TRBV28|15|TRBJ2-5
CASSTGTGSRETQYF
>TRBV19|12|TRBJ1-2
CASRTGPYGYTF
>TRBV2|12|TRBJ1-2
CASTRDIYGYTF
>TRBV19|13|TRBJ1-1
CARSTGYQTEAFF
>TRBV10-3|13|TRBJ2-7
CAILGGTGAEQYF
>TRBV27|16|TRBJ2-1
CASSLTGLAASNEQFF
>TRBV29-1|15|TRBJ1-4
CSVGGQGAPNEKLFF
>TRBV3-1/TRBV3-2|17|TRBJ2-4
CASSQAGTALAKNIQYF
>TRBV27|15|TRBJ1-2
CASSPGQGVGYGYTF
>TRBV19|14|TRBJ1-5
CASKRGGLGQPQHF
>TRBV18|13|TRBJ2-4
CASSPGQGNIQYF
>TRBV6-2/TRBV6-3|14|TRBJ1-1
CASSYLVGSQEAFF
>TRBV6-4|13|TRBJ2-1
CASSDSEKDVQFF
>TRBV6-2/TRBV6-3|13|TRBJ1-1
CASSPTRNTEAFF
>TRBV13|14|TRBJ2-3
CASSLGLATDTQYF
>TRBV7-2|17|TRBJ2-1
CASSFGLAGAGYNEQFF
>TRBV20-1|14|TRBJ2-3
CSASSGLNADTQYF
>TRBV7-7|14|TRBJ2-5
CASSTGGPSETQYF
>TRBV3-1/TRBV3-2|14|TRBJ2-3
CASSLSAGADTQYF
>TRBV7-8|14|TRBJ2-5
CASSPGLRKETQYF
>TRBV7-9|14|TRBJ1-1
CASIDITGNTEAFF
>TRBV19|15|TRBJ1-4
CASSARDRANEKLFF
>TRBV6-5|15|TRBJ1-6
CASSPLDRMDSPLHF
>TRBV2|12|TRBJ1-2
CASRRTSYGYTF
>TRBV27|14|TRBJ2-3
CASSLLADTDTQYF
>TRBV28|14|TRBJ2-5
CASLRLAGRETQYF
>TRBV27|18|TRBJ2-3
CASSLEPIAGGARDTQYF
>TRBV5-1|15|TRBJ2-5
CASRQGLAGEETQYF
>TRBV29-1|13|TRBJ1-5
CSVVTGRNQPQHF
>TRBV29-1|12|TRBJ2-5
CSSGAGQETQYF
>TRBV6-5|14|TRBJ1-5
CASRGPGDNQPQHF
>TRBV12-5|16|TRBJ1-5
CASGLSRGQINQPQHF
>TRBV7-2|13|TRBJ2-1
CASSLGPRDEQFF
>TRBV28|14|TRBJ2-5
CASSPAVIGETQYF
>TRBV5-4|14|TRBJ1-4
CASSITGGEEKLFF
>TRBV6-2/TRBV6-3|13|TRBJ2-2
CASSYPNTGELFF
>TRBV27|15|TRBJ2-2
CASRRGSVDTGELFF
>TRBV6-5|12|TRBJ2-1
CASKAGTNEQFF
>TRBV5-4|16|TRBJ2-5
CASSLGSGGASETQYF
>TRBV6-5|12|TRBJ2-3
CAITGGTDTQYF
>TRBV4-1|13|TRBJ1-6
CASSPSRSSPLHF
>TRBV9|15|TRBJ1-3
CASSVRDSTGNTIYF
>TRBV2|14|TRBJ1-5
CASMGQPANQPQHF
>TRBV9|13|TRBJ1-5
CASSVVADQPQHF
>TRBV4-1|15|TRBJ2-5
CASSQDPGSQETQYF
>TRBV2|12|TRBJ1-6
CASSTGNSPLHF
>TRBV28|15|TRBJ2-7
CASSSSGTGGYEQYF
>TRBV9|16|TRBJ2-1
CASSVIGLAGRDEQFF
>TRBV27|14|TRBJ1-4
CASRTGGADEKLFF
>TRBV6-4|15|TRBJ2-7
CASSEEAGSSYEQYF
>TRBV6-2/TRBV6-3|18|TRBJ2-6
CASSSPDRAKTGANVLTF
>TRBV9|18|TRBJ2-2
CASSVVPSGGTNTGELFF
>TRBV7-8|16|TRBJ2-4
CASSLVEDRSKNIQYF